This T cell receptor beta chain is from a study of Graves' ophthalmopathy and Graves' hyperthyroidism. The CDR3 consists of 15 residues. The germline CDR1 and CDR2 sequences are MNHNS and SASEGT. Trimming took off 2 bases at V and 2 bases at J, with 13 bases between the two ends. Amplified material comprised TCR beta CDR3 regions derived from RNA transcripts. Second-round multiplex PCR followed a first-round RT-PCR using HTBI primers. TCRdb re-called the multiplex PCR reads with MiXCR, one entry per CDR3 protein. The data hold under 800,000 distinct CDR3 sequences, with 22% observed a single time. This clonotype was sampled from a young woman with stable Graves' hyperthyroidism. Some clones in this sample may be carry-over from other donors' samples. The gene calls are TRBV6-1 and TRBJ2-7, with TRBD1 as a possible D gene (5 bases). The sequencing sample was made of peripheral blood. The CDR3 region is CASSERAGHTYEQYF. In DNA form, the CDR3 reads TGTGCCAGCAGTGAAAGGGCAGGGCATACCTACGAGCAGTACTTC.